This is a list of T cell receptor beta chains from one sample in a study of response to subunit inactivated influenza vaccine. One entry per CDR3 protein results from TCRdb running MiXCR on the RT-PCR reads. The sample has approximately 530,000 distinct CDR3 sequences, about 7.2% seen once. The starting material was PBMCs from blood, obtained less than 25 months after vaccination. The receptors shown here come from a man aged 50 to 69 who received an inactivated influenza vaccine. Each CDR3 is given with its conserved first and last residue. D genes are given only for firm matches. Rows give clone size only sometimes, using once, few, many, or a class for an expanded clone.

j_call v_call clone_size d_call cdr3_aa cdr3_nt
TRBJ2-2 TRBV29-1 few TRBD1 CSVEVRGQGNTGELFF TGCAGCGTTGAAGTAAGGGGACAGGGTAATACCGGGGAGCTGTTTTTT
TRBJ1-6 TRBV7-9 NA TRBD1 CASSPQGASYNSPLHF TGTGCCAGCAGCCCACAGGGGGCCTCCTATAATTCACCCCTCCACTTT
TRBJ2-5 TRBV24-1 NA NA CATSDSMLETQYF TGTGCCACCAGTGATTCTATGTTAGAGACCCAGTACTTC
TRBJ1-6 TRBV5-1 many NA CASRVRGGNNSPLHF TGCGCCAGCAGAGTAAGGGGTGGAAATAATTCACCCCTCCACTTT
TRBJ2-7 TRBV20-1 few TRBD1 CSAADRGGSYEQYF TGCAGTGCTGCGGACAGGGGAGGCTCCTACGAGCAGTACTTC
TRBJ2-1 TRBV21-1 NA NA CASSKYRTLYNEQFF TGTGCCAGCAGCAAATATCGGACTCTCTACAATGAGCAGTTCTTC
TRBJ2-1 TRBV10-3 many TRBD2 CAISDPDRSGRSSSYNEQFF TGTGCCATCAGTGACCCCGACCGGAGCGGGAGGAGTAGCTCCTACAATGAGCAGTTCTTC
TRBJ2-5 TRBV7-9 few TRBD1 CASSTNRGQVQETQYF TGTGCCAGCAGCACCAACAGGGGGCAAGTCCAAGAGACCCAGTACTTC
TRBJ1-1 TRBV7-2 NA TRBD1 CASSLDRGRNEAFF TGTGCCAGCAGCTTAGACAGGGGGCGGAATGAAGCTTTCTTT
TRBJ2-2 TRBV6-1 NA NA CASTKDSSNTGELFF TGTGCCAGCACTAAGGACAGCTCGAACACCGGGGAGCTGTTTTTT
TRBJ2-1 TRBV10-3 many TRBD1 CAISERDRAPHGQFF TGTGCCATCAGTGAGAGGGACAGGGCCCCCCACGGGCAGTTCTTC
TRBJ2-2 TRBV6-4 many NA CASSETNTGELFF TGTGCCAGCAGTGAAACCAACACCGGGGAGCTGTTTTTT
TRBJ1-2 TRBV27 many TRBD1 CASSQDRASGYTF TGTGCCAGCAGTCAAGACAGGGCCTCTGGCTACACCTTC
TRBJ1-1 TRBV12-3/TRBV12-4 many NA CASSLVSEAFF TGTGCCAGCAGTTTAGTCTCTGAAGCTTTCTTT
TRBJ2-7 TRBV9 many TRBD1 CASSVVAQGHVYEQYF TGTGCCAGCAGCGTAGTGGCACAGGGGCACGTCTACGAGCAGTACTTC
TRBJ1-1 TRBV20-1 NA TRBD1 CSARSPGTGGVNTEAFF TGCAGTGCTAGAAGCCCTGGGACAGGGGGCGTTAACACTGAAGCTTTCTTT
TRBJ2-3 TRBV6-2/TRBV6-3 NA TRBD2 CASSYSKGLAGGSSTDTQYF TGTGCCAGCAGTTACTCGAAGGGACTAGCGGGGGGAAGTAGCACAGATACGCAGTATTTT
TRBJ2-7 TRBV12-3/TRBV12-4 many NA CASSLASGAGSYEQYF TGTGCCAGCAGTTTAGCGTCCGGGGCTGGTTCCTACGAGCAGTACTTC
TRBJ2-7 TRBV20-1 many TRBD1 CSAPGQGGYEQYF TGCAGTGCTCCTGGACAGGGAGGTTACGAGCAGTACTTC
TRBJ1-6 TRBV18 NA NA CASSPPFQGVYNSPLHF TGTGCCAGCTCACCACCCTTCCAGGGAGTTTACAATTCACCCCTCCACTTT
TRBJ1-3 TRBV10-3 few TRBD1 CATHRDRVDGNTIYF TGTGCCACCCACCGGGACAGGGTAGATGGAAACACCATATATTTT
TRBJ2-1 TRBV19 few TRBD1 CASSPGTGFFLDEQFF TGTGCCAGTAGTCCTGGGACAGGGTTTTTTCTAGATGAGCAGTTCTTC
TRBJ2-3 TRBV28 many NA CASRRRRLVIGTDTQYF TGTGCCAGCCGCCGGCGGCGGTTGGTTATTGGCACAGATACGCAGTATTTT
TRBJ2-5 TRBV4-1 NA TRBD1 CASSLGQGVAQETQYF TGCGCCAGCAGCCTCGGACAGGGGGTCGCCCAAGAGACCCAGTACTTC
TRBJ2-7 TRBV12-3/TRBV12-4 few TRBD2 CACRASGSYEQYF TGTGCCTGCAGGGCAAGCGGGAGCTACGAGCAGTACTTC
TRBJ1-5 TRBV12-3/TRBV12-4 few NA CASSPWGGPQHF TGTGCCAGCAGCCCGTGGGGGGGGCCCCAGCATTTT
TRBJ1-6 TRBV11-2 many NA CASRARLQTGTNSPLHF TGTGCCAGCAGGGCAAGGCTCCAGACAGGAACCAATTCACCCCTCCACTTT
TRBJ1-5 TRBV20-1 few NA CSASRRTHNQPQHF TGCAGTGCTAGCCGTCGGACACATAATCAGCCCCAGCATTTT
TRBJ2-3 TRBV7-2 NA TRBD2 CASSILSGGAGTDTQYF TGTGCCAGCAGCATCCTTAGCGGGGGGGCCGGCACAGATACGCAGTATTTT
TRBJ1-2 TRBV12-3/TRBV12-4 many NA CASSFGANYGYTF TGTGCCAGCAGCTTTGGAGCTAACTATGGCTACACCTTC
TRBJ1-1 TRBV20-1 many TRBD1 CSASRQGLNTEAFF TGCAGTGCTAGTCGACAGGGCCTGAACACTGAAGCTTTCTTT
TRBJ2-1 TRBV12-3/TRBV12-4 NA TRBD2 CATGLAGGDEQFF TGTGCCACGGGACTAGCGGGAGGTGATGAGCAGTTCTTC
TRBJ2-1 TRBV3-1 few NA CASSQVGKRQFF TGTGCCAGCAGCCAAGTTGGTAAAAGGCAGTTCTTC
TRBJ2-3 TRBV20-1 many NA CSASAGHLTDTQYF TGCAGTGCTAGCGCGGGGCACCTCACAGATACGCAGTATTTT
TRBJ2-7 TRBV20-1 few TRBD1 CSARDIRGRLNEQYF TGCAGTGCTAGAGATATCAGGGGGCGCTTAAACGAGCAGTACTTC
TRBJ2-3 TRBV2 few NA CASNRDPPADTQYF TGTGCCAGCAACCGGGACCCCCCGGCAGATACGCAGTATTTT
TRBJ2-1 TRBV29-1 NA NA CSVEYENEQFF TGCAGCGTTGAATACGAAAATGAGCAGTTCTTC